The 27 T cell receptor beta chains presented below share a single source sample, sequenced in a study of tumor-infiltrating lymphocytes in localized non-small cell lung cancer. This table comes from immunoSEQ multiplex PCR, and its TCRdb copy is limited to in-frame clones, with some not included. This sample has 9,500 to 15,000 clones; about nine tenths occur once, and the top ten carry roughly 8.7%. Sequenced sample: lung tumor tissue. The source is a human donor with non-small cell lung cancer.

V gene TRBV14 combines with J gene TRBJ2-1, with D unclear. The CDR3 spans 16 residues. Per the germline V gene, CDR1 is SGHDN and CDR2 is FVKESK. V lost 4 bases, J lost 8 bases, and 21 bases lay in between. The CDR3 here is CASSPHLSKGGYEQFF. CDR3 sequence (DNA): TGTGCCAGCAGCCCACATCTTTCGAAGGGTGGGTATGAGCAGTTCTTC.

This chain joins TRBV27 and TRBJ1-1; the D is unclear. V lost 3 bases and J lost 5, with 13 bases in between. The germline V gene encodes CDR1 MNHEY and CDR2 SMNVEV (reference sequence). The CDR3 is 14 residues long. CDR3 nucleotide sequence: TGTGCCAGCAGTTTGAGGGTATCGGTGACTGAAGCTTTCTTT. Its protein product is CASSLRVSVTEAFF.

The rearrangement uses TRBV19 and TRBJ2-2; 8 nucleotides align to TRBD1. Germline CDR1 and CDR2: LNHDA and SQIVND (reference sequence). Trimming at V came to 2 bases and at J to 7 bases, leaving 9 bases not matched to a gene. CDR3 length equals 16 residues. Written as DNA, the CDR3 is TGTGCCAGTAGTATAAATCTCAGGGGGCCCGTCGGGGAGCTGTTTTTT. Residues: CASSINLRGPVGELFF. The whole variable domain, filled in from reference TRBV19 and TRBJ2-2, reads DGGITQSPKYLFRKEGQNVTLSCEQNLNHDAMYWYRQDPGQGLRLIYYSQIVNDFQKGDIAEGYSVSREKKESFPLTVTSAQKNPTAFYLCASSINLRGPVGELFFGEGSRLTVL.

This clone occurred a few times. The chain carries TRBV7-9 and TRBJ1-4; D gene ambiguous. The CDR3 length is 16 residues. Germline loops: CDR1 SEHNR, CDR2 FQNEAQ (reference sequence). With 1 base removed from V and 1 base from J, the gap between germline ends came to 10 bases. CDR3 coding DNA: TGTGCCAGCAGCTTAGAATTGACCGGAACTAATGAAAAACTGTTTTTT. The encoded protein is CASSLELTGTNEKLFF.

The rearrangement links TRBV28 to TRBJ2-4; tentatively, D is TRBD1 (6 bases). From germline, CDR1 is MDHEN and CDR2 SYDVKM. This CDR3 region has 12 residues. V shed 6 bases and J shed 8 bases, with 11 bases lying between them. As DNA, the CDR3 is TGTGCCAGCAGCCTTTACAGGGACATTCAGTACTTC. It encodes CASSLYRDIQYF.

The genes are TRBV28 and TRBJ2-7; unclear D gene. The CDR3 covers 13 residues. V shed 5 bases and J shed 4 bases, with 12 bases lying between them. From germline, CDR1 is MDHEN and CDR2 SYDVKM. The CDR3 DNA is TGTGCCAGCAGTCCCCGGGTCGCTTACGAGCAGTACTTC. This translates into CASSPRVAYEQYF.

This clone was recorded only once. The J gene is TRBJ2-7, the V gene TRBV5-1, with 7 bases aligning to TRBD2. CDR3 length: 15 residues. Losses at the gene ends were 6 bases for V and 0 bases for J; bases not matched to a gene: 9. CDR1 is SGHRS and CDR2 is YFSETQ in the germline V gene. CDR3 loop: CASNPGRAHSYEQYF. CDR3 nucleotides: TGCGCCAGCAACCCTGGGAGGGCCCACTCCTACGAGCAGTACTTC. Full variable domain (remainder filled in from reference TRBV5-1 and TRBJ2-7): KAGVTQTPRYLIKTRGQQVTLSCSPISGHRSVSWYQQTPGQGLQFLFEYFSETQRNKGNFPGRFSGRQFSNSRSEMNVSTLELGDSALYLCASNPGRAHSYEQYFGPGTRLTVT.

This chain uses TRBV7-8 with TRBJ2-7, with D unresolved. Trimming cost V 3 bases and J 2 bases, with 8 bases left between them. Germline V gene sequence: CDR1 SGHVS, CDR2 FQNEAQ. The CDR3 is 13 residues long. CDR3 residues: CASSFGGTYEQYF. The CDR3 DNA reads TGTGCCAGCAGCTTCGGTGGTACCTACGAGCAGTACTTC.

This chain links TRBV7-9 with TRBJ2-3, with 9 bases that match TRBD2. The germline CDR1 and CDR2 sequences are SEHNR and FQNEAQ (reference sequence). CDR3 length: 16 amino acids. Germline trimming cut 1 base from V and 3 bases from J; bases unmatched to any gene: 5. Here the CDR3 reads CASSLGLAGGTDTQYF. CDR3 coding DNA: TGTGCCAGCAGCTTAGGTTTGGCGGGAGGGACAGATACGCAGTATTTT.

The genes are TRBV29-1 and TRBJ1-2, with TRBD1 matching over 7 bases. J gave up 8 bases and V 4 bases, and 10 bases lay outside the gene matches. Per germline, CDR1 SQVTM and CDR2 ANQGSEA. CDR3 length: 13 residues. The CDR3: CSVGSDRVMGYTF. The CDR3 DNA follows: TGCAGCGTTGGAAGTGACAGGGTCATGGGCTACACCTTC.

This clone was picked up one time. V is TRBV13 and J is TRBJ1-1; 9 bases are shared with TRBD1. V was pared by 5 bases and J by 3 bases, with 13 bases of the junction left unmatched. The CDR3 extends over 17 amino acids. Looked up from germline, CDR1 is PRHDT and CDR2 is FYEKMQ (reference sequence). The CDR3 loop is CASSLSTGGPWDTEAFF. Here the CDR3 DNA reads TGTGCCAGCAGCCTATCAACAGGGGGCCCCTGGGACACTGAAGCTTTCTTT.

This sequence joins TRBV2 and TRBJ1-4; TRBD1 matches at 7 bases. CDR1 is SNHLY and CDR2 is FYNNEI in the germline V gene. The CDR3 sequence is 13 residues long. V shed 10 bases and J 3 bases; nucleotides not matched to a gene: 5. The CDR3 sequence: CAKRDRANEKLFF. Here the CDR3 DNA reads TGTGCCAAACGGGACAGAGCTAATGAAAAACTGTTTTTT.

The chain uses TRBV6-1 and TRBJ1-2; 7 bases fit TRBD1. Germline CDR1 reads MNHNS; CDR2 reads SASEGT. The CDR3 runs to 14 residues. Losses at the gene ends were 6 bases for V and 3 bases for J; bases not matched to a gene: 7. CDR3 residues: CASRGAGGDYGYTF. Written as DNA, the CDR3 is TGTGCCAGCAGGGGGGCAGGGGGAGACTATGGCTACACCTTC.

The V call is TRBV5-1, the J call TRBJ2-1, with TRBD2 identical over 15 bases. Germline values: CDR1 SGHRS, CDR2 YFSETQ. The V gene end was trimmed by 7 bases and the J gene end by 7 bases; junction bases not matched to a gene: 12. The length of the CDR3 is 17 residues. The CDR3: CASHPGTSGRRGNEQFF. The CDR3 DNA reads TGCGCCAGCCACCCGGGGACTAGCGGGAGGAGAGGTAATGAGCAGTTCTTC.

The count of this clone is one. The chain is built from TRBV28 and TRBJ1-1, with D perhaps TRBD1 (5 bases). Germline assignment: CDR1 MDHEN and CDR2 SYDVKM. This CDR3 is built from 12 residues. V was clipped by 6 bases and J by 11 bases, with 16 bases between them. The CDR3 bases are TGTGCCAGCAGCCCCCAGGGAGAACGGGCTTTCTTT. Amino acids: CASSPQGERAFF.

The genes are TRBV30 and TRBJ2-7; 11 nucleotides match TRBD2. Unmatched junction bases numbered 2, after V lost 0 bases and J lost 1 base. This CDR3 is 15 amino acids long. The germline V gene encodes CDR1 GTSNPN and CDR2 SVGIG (reference sequence). This CDR3 is CAWSVGTSGSYEQYF. The CDR3 DNA reads TGTGCCTGGAGTGTAGGGACTAGCGGTTCCTACGAGCAGTACTTC.

The chain is built from TRBV7-3 and TRBJ2-1, with D possibly being TRBD2 (6 bases). The germline V gene has CDR1 SGHTA and CDR2 FQGTGA. The CDR3 spans 15 residues. The V end lost 2 bases, the J end lost 6 bases, and 14 bases lay between the germline ends. The CDR3 region is CASSLGSREPNEQFF. The CDR3 DNA is TGTGCCAGCAGCTTAGGGTCCCGGGAGCCCAATGAGCAGTTCTTC.

This chain connects TRBV10-1 to TRBJ2-3; D gene unclear. CDR3 length: 13 amino acids. V lost 4 bases to trimming and J lost 2 bases, with 7 bases between them. CDR1 is WNHNN, CDR2 SYGVQD, per germline (reference sequence). CDR3 DNA sequence: TGCGCCAGCAGTGTTGGCCCCACAGATACGCAGTATTTT. This gives the protein CASSVGPTDTQYF.

The V call is TRBV7-8, the J call TRBJ2-5; 9 bases agree with TRBD1. The J segment lost 3 bases and the V segment lost 5 bases, leaving 1 base of the junction unmatched. CDR1 SGHVS and CDR2 FQNEAQ come from the germline V gene. This CDR3 contains 13 residues. The CDR3 sequence: CASSRTGEETQYF. CDR3 bases: TGTGCCAGCAGCCGGACAGGGGAAGAGACCCAGTACTTC. The full variable domain, its missing parts supplied by reference TRBV7-8 and TRBJ2-5, is GAGVSQSPRYKVAKRGQDVALRCDPISGHVSLFWYQQALGQGPEFLTYFQNEAQLDKSGLPSDRFFAERPEGSVSTLKIQRTQQEDSAVYLCASSRTGEETQYFGPGTRLLVL.

This clone was seen a handful of times. The chain couples TRBV5-1 to TRBJ1-1; maybe TRBD1 (6 bases). V was pared by 1 base and J by 4 bases, with 11 bases between. Germline V gene data show CDR1 as SGHRS and CDR2 as YFSETQ. The CDR3 sequence is 14 residues long. CDR3 protein: CASSLLPQGTEAFF. CDR3 sequence (DNA): TGCGCCAGCAGCTTGCTCCCACAGGGCACTGAAGCTTTCTTT. Together with reference TRBV5-1 and TRBJ1-1, the CDR3 gives the full variable domain: KAGVTQTPRYLIKTRGQQVTLSCSPISGHRSVSWYQQTPGQGLQFLFEYFSETQRNKGNFPGRFSGRQFSNSRSEMNVSTLELGDSALYLCASSLLPQGTEAFFGQGTRLTVV.

V is TRBV30 and J is TRBJ1-1; perhaps TRBD1 as D (6 bases). Trimming cost V 3 bases and J 9 bases, with 14 bases left between them. This CDR3 has 12 amino acids. Germline CDR1 is GTSNPN and CDR2 is SVGIG (reference sequence). CDR3 coding DNA: TGTGCCTGGAGGGGGGGGGCAGCGAAAGCTTTCTTT. Translated: CAWRGGAAKAFF.

V usage is TRBV19 and J usage is TRBJ1-4; the D gene is possibly TRBD1 (5 bases). CDR3 length equals 16 residues. The V gene's germline CDR1 is LNHDA and CDR2 SQIVND (reference sequence). The V gene lost 7 bases and the J gene lost 10 bases, with 25 bases spanning the gap. In DNA, the CDR3 is TGTGCCAGTACCCCGACGACTTTCGTAGGGACCTCAAAACTGTTTTTT. The encoded protein is CASTPTTFVGTSKLFF.

V is TRBV9 and J is TRBJ1-5; D gene uncertain. Germline V gives CDR1 SGDLS, CDR2 YYNGEE. The CDR3 runs to 15 residues. The germline V and J ends were trimmed by 3 bases and 3 bases, with 13 bases remaining between them. CDR3 loop: CASSEGSVINQPQHF. The CDR3 bases are TGTGCCAGCAGCGAAGGATCGGTCATCAATCAGCCCCAGCATTTT.

V is TRBV28 and J is TRBJ2-3; D tentatively fits TRBD1 or TRBD2 (6 bases each). The germline V gene encodes CDR1 MDHEN and CDR2 SYDVKM. V lost 5 bases, J lost 2 bases, and 14 bases lay in between. The CDR3 runs 15 residues. The CDR3 loop reads CASSPGASDTDTQYF. The CDR3 DNA is TGTGCCAGCAGTCCGGGGGCTAGCGACACAGATACGCAGTATTTT.

The DNA for the CDR3 is TGTGCCAGCAGTGAAGCGACAGGGGGATCCTACGAGCAGTACTTC. Residues: CASSEATGGSYEQYF. This chain joins TRBV6-1 and TRBJ2-7, with 9 nucleotides matching TRBD1. The V and J ends lost 0 bases and 1 base, in that order; junction bases with no gene match: 1. The germline CDR1 and CDR2 sequences are MNHNS and SASEGT. The CDR3 is 15 residues long.

V is TRBV30 and J is TRBJ1-4, with D perhaps matching TRBD1 (5 bases). This CDR3 is built from 11 residues. The V and J ends lost 2 bases and 15 bases respectively, with 13 bases between them. Germline CDR1 is GTSNPN and CDR2 is SVGIG (reference sequence). CDR3 in DNA: TGTGCCTGGAGTCGCCGGGACCTATTGTTTTTT. Its protein product is CAWSRRDLLFF.

A single count supports this clone. V gene TRBV30 combines with J gene TRBJ1-3; a weak D match, TRBD1 (6 bases). The germline CDR1 and CDR2 sequences are GTSNPN and SVGIG (reference sequence). V shed 4 bases and J shed 0 bases, with 10 bases lying between them. CDR3 length: 14 amino acids. This CDR3 reads CAWKRGGSGNTIYF. CDR3 nucleotides: TGTGCCTGGAAACGAGGGGGCTCTGGAAACACCATATATTTT.